Sequencing of this TCR beta chain was carried out in a study of blood T cells in healthy people across ages. This clonotype was detected a few times. Primed by a sample-barcoded 5' primer and a J-beta primer mix, a second PCR proceeded for about 6 to 12 cycles. TCRdb reprocessed the 5' RACE reads with MiXCR, giving one entry per CDR3 protein. The profile covers roughly 700,000 distinct CDR3 sequences, with 49% appearing a single time and 30% to 35% taken by the ten largest. The CDR3 runs 14 residues. Deletions cut 5 bases from V and 1 base from J, with 11 bases between. CDR1 is DFQATT and CDR2 is SNEGSKA in the germline V gene (reference sequence).

The sample taken for sequencing was blood. The source is a woman aged 60-75 years in good health. J is TRBJ1-4 and V is TRBV20-1; D uncertain. CDR3 nucleotides: TGCAGTGCTTTCCACCCGGGAACTAATGAAAAACTGTTTTTT. Its translation: CSAFHPGTNEKLFF.